These 19 T cell receptor beta chains were all obtained from the same sample, sequenced in a study of shared clonotypes between healthy human individuals. The assay was immunoSEQ multiplex PCR, and TCRdb's table has in-frame clones only and misses some. The sample has roughly 300,000 clones, roughly 70% seen once; the top ten hold under 11%. Sequenced sample: memory CD4+ T cells sorted from blood. Subset given: CD45RA-negative fraction. All receptors derive from a man aged 25 to 40 in good health.

The chain has TRBV5-1 and TRBJ1-1; tentative D call: TRBD1 (5 bases). The CDR3 length is 14 residues. Germline V gene sequence: CDR1 SGHRS, CDR2 YFSETQ. Trimming left V 6 bases short and J 0 bases short, with 12 bases between. The CDR3 nucleotides are TGCGCCAGCAACGCAGACAGCATGAACACTGAAGCTTTCTTT. It is translated as CASNADSMNTEAFF.

This clone appeared a few times. J is TRBJ2-1 and V is TRBV14; no clear D gene. Trimming shortened V by 1 base and J by 13 bases, and 11 bases separated the two germline ends. Germline V gene lookup returns CDR1 SGHDN and CDR2 FVKESK. CDR3 length: 12 amino acids. CDR3 bases: TGTGCCAGCAGCCAAGGCTACCAAACCCAGTTCTTC. Its protein is CASSQGYQTQFF. Full variable domain (remainder filled in from reference TRBV14 and TRBJ2-1): EAGVTQFPSHSVIEKGQTVTLRCDPISGHDNLYWYRRVMGKEIKFLLHFVKESKQDESGMPNNRFLAERTGGTYSTLKVQPAELEDSGVYFCASSQGYQTQFFGPGTRLTVL.

The chain employs TRBV6-4 and TRBJ2-1, with TRBD1 identical over 9 bases. V lost 0 bases and J lost 4; bases outside the gene matches: 1. The CDR3 sequence is 15 residues long. CDR1 MRHNA and CDR2 SNTAGT come from the germline V gene. CDR3 residues: CASSDSGTGYNEQFF. The CDR3 nucleotides read TGTGCCAGCAGTGACTCGGGGACAGGGTACAATGAGCAGTTCTTC.

Ten or more counts support this clone. The chain links TRBV5-4 to TRBJ2-3; D not resolved. V lost 3 bases to trimming and J lost 5 bases, with 13 bases between them. Germline loops: CDR1 SGHNT, CDR2 YYREEE (reference sequence). The CDR3 sequence is 14 residues long. Here the CDR3 DNA reads TGTGCCAGCAGCTCAGTTTTGCCCGGAGATACGCAGTATTTT. This encodes CASSSVLPGDTQYF.

J is TRBJ1-1 and V is TRBV7-8; 9 bases are a match to TRBD1. The CDR3 is 16 residues long. Germline V gene data show CDR1 as SGHVS and CDR2 as FQNEAQ. V trimming: 4 bases; J trimming: 11 bases; junction bases outside the gene matches: 17. The CDR3: CASSYGPGQGPEYAFF. The CDR3 nucleotides read TGTGCCAGCAGCTATGGGCCGGGACAGGGACCAGAATATGCTTTCTTT.

The chain employs TRBV5-1 and TRBJ2-1; possibly TRBD1 for D (6 bases). Germline CDR1 and CDR2: SGHRS and YFSETQ. The CDR3 runs 14 residues. Between the trimmed V and J ends, which lost 3 bases and 8 bases, there was a span of 15 bases. CDR3 sequence: CASSSSQGGDEQFF. The CDR3 coding sequence is TGCGCCAGCAGCTCGTCACAGGGTGGGGATGAGCAGTTCTTC. The variable domain in full, completed from reference TRBV5-1 and TRBJ2-1, reads KAGVTQTPRYLIKTRGQQVTLSCSPISGHRSVSWYQQTPGQGLQFLFEYFSETQRNKGNFPGRFSGRQFSNSRSEMNVSTLELGDSALYLCASSSSQGGDEQFFGPGTRLTVL.

In its sample, this clone was seen once. This sequence joins TRBV19 and TRBJ2-7, with TRBD2 matching over 9 bases. V lost 2 bases, J lost 2 bases, and 4 bases stayed unmatched. Germline V CDR1 and CDR2: LNHDA, SQIVND (reference sequence). The CDR3 sequence is 15 residues long. The CDR3 loop is CASSIPGLATYEQYF. In DNA, the CDR3 is TGTGCCAGTAGTATACCGGGACTAGCAACCTACGAGCAGTACTTC.

This clone was seen at least ten times. The chain uses TRBV6-4 and TRBJ2-3; D may correspond to TRBD1 or TRBD2 (5 bases each). There are 15 residues in the CDR3. V was trimmed by 5 bases and J by 4 bases, leaving 16 bases between them. The germline V gene has CDR1 MRHNA and CDR2 SNTAGT. CDR3 amino acids: CASSPTGAKPDTQYF. Written as DNA, the CDR3 is TGTGCCAGCAGTCCAACCGGGGCGAAACCAGATACGCAGTATTTT.

The genes are TRBV5-6 and TRBJ2-2; D might be TRBD2 (6 bases). Germline CDR1 SGHDT, CDR2 YYEEEE. The length of the CDR3 is 15 residues. V was shortened by 4 bases and J by 6 bases, with 16 bases between the two germline ends. The CDR3 bases are TGTGCCAGCAGCCCGGGGGAGCGTGGTCCCGGGGAGCTGTTTTTT. Translation: CASSPGERGPGELFF. The full variable domain, rest sourced from reference TRBV5-6 and TRBJ2-2, is DAGVTQSPTHLIKTRGQQVTLRCSPKSGHDTVSWYQQALGQGPQFIFQYYEEEERQRGNFPDRFSGHQFPNYSSELNVNALLLGDSALYLCASSPGERGPGELFFGEGSRLTVL.

V is TRBV7-7 and J is TRBJ2-5; D is unclear. Germline assignment: CDR1 SSHAT and CDR2 FNYEAQ (reference sequence). V shed 5 bases and J shed 3 bases, with 10 bases lying between them. The CDR3 has 13 residues. CDR3 protein: CASSRGRKETQYF. CDR3 in DNA: TGTGCCAGCAGCCGAGGACGGAAAGAGACCCAGTACTTC.

V usage is TRBV19 and J usage is TRBJ1-1, with 7 bases aligning to TRBD1. This CDR3 has 17 residues. CDR1 LNHDA and CDR2 SQIVND come from the germline V gene (reference sequence). Trimming took 3 bases from V and 5 from J; bases not matched to a gene: 15. CDR3 region: CASSIPTIQTGTTEAFF. Written as DNA, the CDR3 is TGTGCCAGTAGTATCCCGACGATTCAGACAGGGACTACTGAAGCTTTCTTT.

The rearrangement links TRBV4-1 to TRBJ2-3; maybe TRBD2 (6 bases). Germline CDR1 and CDR2: MGHRA and YSYEKL. The CDR3 sequence is 14 residues long. V was shortened by 3 bases and J by 5 bases, with 12 bases between the two germline ends. CDR3 loop: CASSQGRAGDTQYF. The CDR3 DNA reads TGCGCCAGCAGCCAGGGGCGAGCGGGAGATACGCAGTATTTT.

This clone was counted only a few times. The J gene is TRBJ2-1, the V gene TRBV28; TRBD2 matches 13 bases. The CDR3 totals 15 residues. Germline values: CDR1 MDHEN, CDR2 SYDVKM. After removal of 6 bases from V and 15 bases from J, the junction contained 14 bases not matched to a gene. The CDR3 nucleotides are TGTGCCAGCAGCCGAGGGGTACTAGCGGGAGGGCTGGGGTTCTTC. Translation gives CASSRGVLAGGLGFF.

The gene calls are TRBV15 and TRBJ2-5; unclear D gene. In germline, CDR1 is LNHNV, CDR2 YYDKDF (reference sequence). The CDR3 length is 14 residues. V was pared by 5 bases and J by 5 bases, with 15 bases between. As DNA, the CDR3 is TGTGCCACCAGCGTAAGAAGGGCTGCGGAGACCCAGTACTTC. Its translation: CATSVRRAAETQYF.

The gene calls are TRBV29-1 and TRBJ2-7; D is unclear. CDR1 SQVTM and CDR2 ANQGSEA come from the germline V gene. V lost 2 bases and J 2 bases, leaving 16 bases between the germline ends. CDR3 length: 15 residues. The CDR3, as DNA: TGCAGCGTTGAAAGTAGGTCGGACGGAGCCTACGAGCAGTACTTC. Amino acids: CSVESRSDGAYEQYF.

The CDR3 DNA reads TGTGCCACCAGCAGGGCCGGCCCCCCCGGGTCCAATGAGCAGTTCTTC. Its translation is CATSRAGPPGSNEQFF. The chain joins TRBV15 to TRBJ2-1, with D uncertain. Per germline, CDR1 LNHNV and CDR2 YYDKDF (reference sequence). The CDR3 length is 16 residues. V lost 3 bases and J 6 bases, leaving 18 bases between the germline ends.

The chain recombines TRBV6-6 with TRBJ1-4; D may be TRBD1 (6 bases). V lost 8 bases and J 4 bases, leaving 20 bases between the germline ends. CDR3 size: 16 residues. CDR1 MNHNY and CDR2 SVGAGI come from the germline V gene (reference sequence). The CDR3 spells CASSKGGGGINEKLFF. For the CDR3, the DNA is TGTGCCAGCTCGAAGGGAGGGGGAGGGATTAATGAAAAACTGTTTTTT.

Concerning this clone: Being one base from a much bigger clone, this may be a read error. The chain couples TRBV11-3 to TRBJ2-3; D not certain. The CDR3 covers 12 residues. Trimming shortened V by 0 bases and J by 4 bases, and 2 bases separated the two germline ends. The V gene's germline CDR1 is SGHNT and CDR2 YENEEA. This CDR3 reads CASSLDSDTQYF. The CDR3 DNA reads as TGTGCCAGCAGCTTAGACTCAGATACGCAGTATTTT.

The chain employs TRBV5-5 and TRBJ1-5, with D possibly TRBD1 on 5 matching bases. The CDR3 extends over 16 amino acids. Trimming left V 2 bases short and J 0 bases short, with 12 bases between. Per the germline V gene, CDR1 is SGHKS and CDR2 is YYEKEE (reference sequence). The CDR3: CASSFTTVYSNQPQHF. The DNA of the CDR3 is TGTGCCAGCAGCTTTACGACAGTCTATAGCAATCAGCCCCAGCATTTT. The entire variable domain, with the rest obtained from reference TRBV5-5 and TRBJ1-5, is as follows: DAGVTQSPTHLIKTRGQQVTLRCSPISGHKSVSWYQQVLGQGPQFIFQYYEKEERGRGNFPDRFSARQFPNYSSELNVNALLLGDSALYLCASSFTTVYSNQPQHFGDGTRLSIL.